Listed below are T cell receptor beta chains from one sample, sequenced in a study of blood T cell repertoires in COVID-19. Sequencing was performed with immunoSEQ multiplex PCR; in TCRdb, only in-frame clones are kept and a portion is missing. The top ten clones hold more than 5% of a sample with tens of thousands of clones, roughly nine tenths of them seen once. Sequenced sample: peripheral blood. The source is a man aged 55 to 70 with COVID-19, enrolled during active disease. The conserved cysteine and the conserved F or W are not part of the CDR3 here. The order of the fields is J gene, V gene, CDR3 protein.

j_call: TRBJ2-1
v_call: TRBV28
cdr3_aa: ASSFLAGSFYNEQF

j_call: TRBJ1-3
v_call: TRBV19
cdr3_aa: ASSTLDRGSAGNTIY

j_call: TRBJ1-4
v_call: TRBV6-6
cdr3_aa: ASSSQGEYNEKLF

j_call: TRBJ2-1
v_call: TRBV9
cdr3_aa: ASRGPGLGIHNEQF

j_call: TRBJ1-6
v_call: TRBV21-1
cdr3_aa: ASSKTDRVYNSPLH

j_call: TRBJ2-7
v_call: TRBV6-5
cdr3_aa: ASSGLGQGRDEQY

j_call: TRBJ1-5
v_call: TRBV19
cdr3_aa: ASSGQGGSQPQH

j_call: TRBJ2-7
v_call: TRBV2
cdr3_aa: ASSEGTGNSYEQY

j_call: TRBJ2-7
v_call: TRBV6-1
cdr3_aa: ASSETHYYEQY

j_call: TRBJ2-3
v_call: TRBV12-3/TRBV12-4
cdr3_aa: ASSLGVLDTQY

j_call: TRBJ1-1
v_call: TRBV3-1/TRBV3-2
cdr3_aa: ATATGGGTEAF

j_call: TRBJ2-1
v_call: TRBV3-1/TRBV3-2
cdr3_aa: ASSYGTSDLRF

j_call: TRBJ2-1
v_call: TRBV4-1
cdr3_aa: ASSQVLSFDEQF

j_call: TRBJ2-2
v_call: TRBV6-2/TRBV6-3
cdr3_aa: ASSYGRNTGELF

j_call: TRBJ2-7
v_call: TRBV9
cdr3_aa: ASSVSTSVSYEQY

j_call: TRBJ1-6
v_call: TRBV11-3
cdr3_aa: ASSFGQDNSPLH

j_call: TRBJ2-7
v_call: TRBV20-1
cdr3_aa: SASPFRETSYEQY

j_call: TRBJ2-5
v_call: TRBV24-1
cdr3_aa: ATSTGGLQETQY

j_call: TRBJ1-2
v_call: TRBV24-1
cdr3_aa: ATSDRQGGVDHYGYT

j_call: TRBJ1-3
v_call: TRBV7-8
cdr3_aa: ASSSNDRRLGNTIY

j_call: TRBJ2-2
v_call: TRBV5-6
cdr3_aa: ASSPRVGGELF

j_call: TRBJ1-1
v_call: TRBV9
cdr3_aa: ASSVGEGEGAEAF

j_call: TRBJ2-7
v_call: TRBV15
cdr3_aa: ATSRDRGKIEQY

j_call: TRBJ1-1
v_call: TRBV4-1
cdr3_aa: ASSLWTGWDEAF

j_call: TRBJ1-4
v_call: TRBV27
cdr3_aa: ASSLWQGGEKLF

j_call: TRBJ2-5
v_call: TRBV24-1
cdr3_aa: ATSGTGSGYQETQY

j_call: TRBJ2-7
v_call: TRBV5-4
cdr3_aa: ASSVSGTSGYEQY

j_call: TRBJ2-3
v_call: TRBV29-1
cdr3_aa: SWGGGGVDTQY

j_call: TRBJ1-2
v_call: TRBV28
cdr3_aa: ASTKLHLTGEGYT

j_call: TRBJ2-2
v_call: TRBV4-2
cdr3_aa: ASSQTLAETGELF

j_call: TRBJ1-6
v_call: TRBV2
cdr3_aa: ASSGEMGQTNSPLH

j_call: TRBJ1-6
v_call: TRBV30
cdr3_aa: AWSSRTGNSPLH

j_call: TRBJ2-7
v_call: TRBV7-2
cdr3_aa: ASSPYLAGDSYEQY

j_call: TRBJ2-3
v_call: TRBV24-1
cdr3_aa: ATSERASGTRITQY

j_call: TRBJ1-2
v_call: TRBV12-5
cdr3_aa: ASGLFLSYGYT

j_call: TRBJ2-7
v_call: TRBV5-4
cdr3_aa: ASSFRASASYEQY

j_call: TRBJ1-2
v_call: TRBV12-3/TRBV12-4
cdr3_aa: ASSSTAPYGYT

j_call: TRBJ1-5
v_call: TRBV6-5
cdr3_aa: ASNSQGLRPQH

j_call: TRBJ1-1
v_call: TRBV10-1
cdr3_aa: ASSDSRQFTEAF

j_call: TRBJ2-1
v_call: TRBV24-1
cdr3_aa: ATSDLSSGRDYNEQF

j_call: TRBJ1-1
v_call: TRBV7-6
cdr3_aa: ASSLLTGGWVTEAF